This is a list of T cell receptor beta chains from one sample in a study of T cells after yellow fever vaccination. MiXCR was run by TCRdb on the 5' RACE reads, yielding one entry per CDR3 protein. The sample lists around 320,000 distinct CDR3 sequences, around 8.6% occurring once. Sequenced here: CD4+ T cells sorted from PBMCs, sampled 5 days after the yellow fever booster vaccination. Receptors were obtained from a man between 18 and 35 years old who received the YFV17D yellow fever vaccine. Each CDR3 is given with its conserved first and last residue. The order of the fields is V gene, CDR3 length, J gene, clone size, D gene, CDR3 DNA, CDR3 protein. A D gene is named only where the DNA matches it firmly. Only part of the rows carry a size: once, few, many, or a class if the clone is expanded.

TRBV5-4	17	TRBJ2-6	-	TRBD1	TGTGCCAGTCCCCTCGGGACAGGGCCGTCTGGGGCCAACGTCCTGACTTTC	CASPLGTGPSGANVLTF
TRBV20-1	18	TRBJ2-3	-	TRBD2	TGCAGTGCTAGAGCCCAAGCCGGGACTAGCGGTAGCACAGATACGCAGTATTTT	CSARAQAGTSGSTDTQYF
TRBV20-1	14	TRBJ2-7	few	-	TGCAGTGCTAGAGAAGGGGCTAGCGTCAACGAGCAGTACTTC	CSAREGASVNEQYF
TRBV7-9	13	TRBJ1-2	-	TRBD1	TGTGCCAGCAGCTTAGTACAGGGGGCAACCCGCTACTTC	CASSLVQGATRYF
TRBV6-2/TRBV6-3	14	TRBJ2-4	few	TRBD2	TGTGCCAGCAGACCCGCGGGGGTCGGGAACATTCAGTACTTC	CASRPAGVGNIQYF
TRBV7-2	14	TRBJ1-6	many	-	TGTGCCAGCAGCTCGCCGGGGGGTAATTCACCCCTCCACTTT	CASSSPGGNSPLHF
TRBV6-5	13	TRBJ2-1	many	TRBD2	TGTGCCAGCAGGAACGGGGGGGCCGGTGAGCAGTTCTTC	CASRNGGAGEQFF
TRBV9	15	TRBJ2-5	-	TRBD2	TGTGCCAGCAGCGTAACTAGCGGGGCTGAAGTGACCCAGTACTTC	CASSVTSGAEVTQYF
TRBV6-2/TRBV6-3	16	TRBJ2-3	few	TRBD1	TGTGCCAGCGGACTACCGGGACAGGGTCTCGCAGATACGCAGTATTTT	CASGLPGQGLADTQYF
TRBV7-2	17	TRBJ2-2	few	TRBD2	TGTGCCAGCAGCTGGGGACTAGCGGGGACGAACACCGGGGAGCTGTTTTTT	CASSWGLAGTNTGELFF
TRBV7-2	16	TRBJ1-4	-	-	TGTGCCAGCAGCCCTCGGGCTGCCGGGGCTAATGAAAAACTGTTTTTT	CASSPRAAGANEKLFF
TRBV11-2	14	TRBJ2-5	few	-	TGTGCCAGCAGCTTTGGGACTTTTAGAGAGACCCAGTACTTC	CASSFGTFRETQYF
TRBV7-2	16	TRBJ2-3	few	-	TGTGCCAGCAGCTTGTCCCCGGGGCGGATCGAAGATACGCAGTATTTT	CASSLSPGRIEDTQYF
TRBV7-9	16	TRBJ1-2	few	TRBD1	TGTGCCAGCAGCGCTAGTAGACAGGGTTTGCCCTATGGCTACACCTTC	CASSASRQGLPYGYTF
TRBV18	15	TRBJ2-7	-	-	TGTGCCAGCTCACCACCAAGCGCGGGGTCCTACGAGCAGTACTTC	CASSPPSAGSYEQYF
TRBV27	15	TRBJ2-3	-	TRBD1	TGTGCCAGCAGTCAGAACCGGGACAGGGGGCATACGCAGTATTTT	CASSQNRDRGHTQYF
TRBV6-2/TRBV6-3	17	TRBJ2-7	-	-	TGTGCCAGCAGTCCCCACGCTCGTTTACCCCACCCCTACGAGCAGTACTTC	CASSPHARLPHPYEQYF
TRBV29-1	11	TRBJ2-1	many	-	TGCAGCGTCCGCCTGCAGGGGGGGGCGTTCTTC	CSVRLQGGAFF
TRBV7-3	12	TRBJ2-2	-	-	TGTGCCAGCAGCCCCACTGCCGGGGAGCTGTTTTTT	CASSPTAGELFF
TRBV6-6	18	TRBJ1-2	-	-	TGTGCCAGCAGTTACTCGAGGTCCCCCCTACAGGGTAACTATGGCTACACCTTC	CASSYSRSPLQGNYGYTF
TRBV10-3	16	TRBJ2-5	-	-	TGTGCCATCAGTGAGTCTGAAGGTTGGGTGAAAGGGACCCAGTACTTC	CAISESEGWVKGTQYF
TRBV3-1	14	TRBJ2-1	few	-	TGTGCCAGCAGCCAAGATGGGAAAGGAAGGGGCCCGTTCTTC	CASSQDGKGRGPFF
TRBV7-9	16	TRBJ2-5	many	TRBD2	TGTGCCAGCAGCCTGGGCGGCGGGGGAGATCCAGAGACCCAGTACTTC	CASSLGGGGDPETQYF
TRBV4-1	15	TRBJ1-4	-	TRBD1	TGCGCCAGCAGCCACGGGACAGTGCTGAATGAAAAACTGTTTTTT	CASSHGTVLNEKLFF
TRBV5-1	16	TRBJ2-5	-	-	TGCGCCAGCAGCGTAGGGACAGCGGCGGGGCAAGAGACCCAGTACTTC	CASSVGTAAGQETQYF
TRBV4-2	16	TRBJ2-4	once	-	TGTGCCAGCAGCCAAGCTGGGGTCCCAGCCAAAAACATTCAGTACTTC	CASSQAGVPAKNIQYF
TRBV14	14	TRBJ2-3	few	TRBD2	TGTGCCAGCAGCCAACTGGGAGGGTTCTATACGCAGTATTTT	CASSQLGGFYTQYF
TRBV30	15	TRBJ1-2	-	TRBD1	TGTGCCTGGAGTCAACACGGACAGGGGCTTGTTGGCTACACCTTC	CAWSQHGQGLVGYTF
TRBV2	12	TRBJ1-5	many	TRBD1	TGTGCCAGCGACAGGGGAGGTCAGCCCCAGCATTTT	CASDRGGQPQHF
TRBV6-5	15	TRBJ2-7	few	-	TGTGCCAGCAGTTACTCTCAGGCGAGCTCCTACGAGCAGTACTTC	CASSYSQASSYEQYF
TRBV4-3	17	TRBJ2-3	-	TRBD2	TGCGCCAGCAGCCGAAGGGCGACTCGGGGGGGGACAGATACGCAGTATTTT	CASSRRATRGGTDTQYF
TRBV7-2	13	TRBJ2-1	many	-	TGTGCCAGCAGCTTATCATGGGGCAATGAGCAGTTCTTC	CASSLSWGNEQFF
TRBV29-1	15	TRBJ1-4	-	TRBD1	TGCAGCGTCCTCGGGACAGGGTTCACTAATGAAAAACTGTTTTTT	CSVLGTGFTNEKLFF
TRBV4-1	14	TRBJ2-3	-	TRBD2	TGCGCCAGCAGCGAACGACTAGCGGGGGATACGCAGTATTTT	CASSERLAGDTQYF
TRBV2	14	TRBJ2-2	-	-	TGTGCCAGCAGTGGGGGACGGGACACCGGGGAGCTGTTTTTT	CASSGGRDTGELFF
TRBV12-3/TRBV12-4	14	TRBJ2-7	few	TRBD1	TGTGCCAGCAGTTTACAGGGGGCGGCCTACGAGCAGTACTTC	CASSLQGAAYEQYF
TRBV9	17	TRBJ1-1	-	TRBD1	TGTGCCAGCAGCGTTTCGACAGGGGGCTCGGGGAACACTGAAGCTTTCTTT	CASSVSTGGSGNTEAFF
TRBV19	15	TRBJ2-2	-	TRBD2	TGTGCCACTGTATACGGGGGGGCAGGAACCGGGGAGCTGTTTTTT	CATVYGGAGTGELFF
TRBV20-1	15	TRBJ1-3	few	-	TGCAGTGCTAGAGATGCAGTGGGCTCTGGAAACACCATATATTTT	CSARDAVGSGNTIYF
TRBV2	11	TRBJ1-1	many	-	TGTGCCAGCAGTCAGAACACTGAAGCTTTCTTT	CASSQNTEAFF
TRBV12-3/TRBV12-4	18	TRBJ1-4	many	TRBD1	TGTGCCAGCAGTCTCATACCCCACCGGGACAGATTGAATGAAAAACTGTTTTTT	CASSLIPHRDRLNEKLFF
TRBV28	12	TRBJ1-4	-	-	TGTGCCAGCAGTCAGGGAAGGGAAAAACTGTTTTTT	CASSQGREKLFF
TRBV12-3/TRBV12-4	15	TRBJ2-3	-	TRBD2	TGTGCCAGCAGTTTAACGCGGGGGGGCGTGGATACGCAGTATTTT	CASSLTRGGVDTQYF
TRBV5-1	14	TRBJ2-3	-	-	TGCGCCAGCAGCTTGGTGCAGGGCACAGATACGCAGTATTTT	CASSLVQGTDTQYF
TRBV5-5	16	TRBJ2-3	many	TRBD1	TGTGCCAGCAGCGGGGAGGGGACAGGGGGGACAGATACGCAGTATTTT	CASSGEGTGGTDTQYF
TRBV7-8	16	TRBJ2-2	-	TRBD1	TGTGCCAGCAGTTCGATCGGGACAGCGAACACCGGGGAGCTGTTTTTT	CASSSIGTANTGELFF
TRBV6-5	17	TRBJ2-7	-	TRBD1	TGTGCCAGCAGTTATGGGGGGACAGGGAATGTCCCCTACGAGCAGTACTTC	CASSYGGTGNVPYEQYF
TRBV19	16	TRBJ1-6	few	TRBD1	TGTGCCAGTAGTCTTGGACAGGGATTCACCTCCGCACCCCTCCACTTT	CASSLGQGFTSAPLHF
TRBV15	18	TRBJ2-1	few	TRBD2	TGTGCCACCGGTAGAGCGGGGGGGCGGGGCCAAACCTACAATGAGCAGTTCTTC	CATGRAGGRGQTYNEQFF
TRBV29-1	12	TRBJ1-4	many	-	TGCAGCGTTGGACAGTCTAATGAAAAACTGTTTTTT	CSVGQSNEKLFF
TRBV6-5	14	TRBJ2-7	-	TRBD1	TGTGCCAGCAGTTCGACAGGGATGACCTACGAGCAGTACTTC	CASSSTGMTYEQYF
TRBV6-2/TRBV6-3	11	TRBJ1-1	-	-	TGTGCCAGCAGTTATTACTATGAAGCTTTCTTT	CASSYYYEAFF
TRBV5-6	16	TRBJ1-6	-	-	TGTGCCAGCAGCGTCAGCTCGACAGCGTATAATTCACCCCTCCACTTT	CASSVSSTAYNSPLHF
TRBV7-6	15	TRBJ1-6	-	-	TGTGCCAGCAGCTTAGAGGCCACTTGGGACTCACCCCTCCACTTT	CASSLEATWDSPLHF